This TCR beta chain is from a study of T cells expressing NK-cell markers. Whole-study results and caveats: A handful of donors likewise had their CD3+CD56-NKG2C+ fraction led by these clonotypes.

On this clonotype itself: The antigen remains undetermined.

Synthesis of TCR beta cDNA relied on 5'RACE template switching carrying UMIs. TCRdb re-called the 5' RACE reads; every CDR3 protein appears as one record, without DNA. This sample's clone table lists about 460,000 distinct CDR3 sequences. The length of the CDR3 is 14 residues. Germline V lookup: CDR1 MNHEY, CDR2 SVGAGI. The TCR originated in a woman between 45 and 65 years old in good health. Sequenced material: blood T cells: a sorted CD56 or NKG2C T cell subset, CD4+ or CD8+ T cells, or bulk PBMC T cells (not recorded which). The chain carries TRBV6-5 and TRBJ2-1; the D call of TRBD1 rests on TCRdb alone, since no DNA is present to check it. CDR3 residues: CASIPASPTGEQFF.